Shown below are 15 T cell receptor beta chains from a single sample sequenced in a study of blood T cell repertoires in COVID-19. The table came from immunoSEQ multiplex PCR; TCRdb's copy has only in-frame clones and leaves some out. Of about 140,000 clones in the sample, approximately 90% were seen once. Material: peripheral blood. The receptors shown here come from a woman of 80 years or more with acute or convalescent COVID-19.

The rearrangement links TRBV30 to TRBJ1-6, with 8 bases lining up with TRBD1. CDR1 and CDR2 from the germline V gene are GTSNPN and SVGIG (reference sequence). V trimming: 3 bases; J trimming: 7 bases; junction bases outside the gene matches: 14. The CDR3 consists of 17 residues. The CDR3 here is CAWRPPIQGAANSPLHF. CDR3 nucleotides: TGTGCCTGGAGGCCACCCATTCAGGGGGCGGCGAATTCACCCCTCCACTTT.

There are a few counts of this clone. J is TRBJ2-7 and V is TRBV4-2; D may be TRBD1 (6 bases). The CDR3 runs 13 residues. Germline lookup yields CDR1 LGHNA and CDR2 YNFKEQ. Trimming stripped 0 bases from V and 6 bases from J, with 9 bases between. CDR3 residues: CASSQDLGAEQYF. In DNA, the CDR3 is TGTGCCAGCAGCCAAGATCTGGGGGCCGAGCAGTACTTC.

The chain recombines TRBV12-5 with TRBJ1-1; 7 positions agree with TRBD1. V shed 1 base and J 4 bases; nucleotides not matched to a gene: 0. The CDR3 runs 13 residues. In germline, CDR1 is LGHNT, CDR2 FRNRAP. This chain's CDR3 is CASGLDRGTEAFF. Written as DNA, the CDR3 is TGTGCTAGTGGTTTGGACAGGGGCACTGAAGCTTTCTTT.

The chain combines TRBV19 with TRBJ2-1; TRBD2 aligns across 12 bases. The CDR3 has 15 amino acids. After removal of 5 bases from V and 6 bases from J, the junction contained 5 bases not matched to a gene. Germline V gene lookup returns CDR1 LNHDA and CDR2 SQIVND (reference sequence). CDR3 region: CASSVLTSGGNEQFF. The CDR3 DNA is TGTGCCAGTAGTGTCTTGACTAGCGGGGGCAATGAGCAGTTCTTC.

In this sample, this clone turned up a few times. J is TRBJ2-1 and V is TRBV20-1, with D unclear. The CDR3 consists of 14 residues. Deletions cut 3 bases from V and 7 bases from J, with 16 bases between. Germline CDR1 is DFQATT and CDR2 is SNEGSKA (reference sequence). The CDR3: CSASYRLSRNEQFF. CDR3 coding DNA: TGCAGTGCTAGTTACCGGTTGTCCCGGAATGAGCAGTTCTTC.

The chain has TRBV6-5 and TRBJ2-5; TRBD1 agrees at 10 bases. The CDR3 totals 14 residues. Per the germline V gene, CDR1 is MNHEY and CDR2 is SVGAGI. V lost 5 bases to trimming and J lost 4 bases; unmatched junction nucleotides: 4. CDR3 bases: TGTGCCAGCAGTACGACAGGGGGCCTAGAGACCCAGTACTTC. It yields the protein CASSTTGGLETQYF.

This sequence joins TRBV18 and TRBJ2-2; possible D gene TRBD1, 6 bases. Germline V lookup: CDR1 KGHSH, CDR2 LQKENI. V was pared by 4 bases and J by 1 base, with 10 bases between. The CDR3 contains 15 residues. CDR3 coding DNA: TGTGCCAGCTCACTCGGACAGATGAACACCGGGGAGCTGTTTTTT. It translates to CASSLGQMNTGELFF.

The J gene is TRBJ1-2, the V gene TRBV4-1, with 8 bases matching TRBD1. Per the germline V gene, CDR1 is MGHRA and CDR2 is YSYEKL. This CDR3 region has 15 residues. The V and J ends lost 0 bases and 5 bases, in that order; junction bases with no gene match: 5. The CDR3 here is CASSQEAGTGYGYTF. In DNA form, the CDR3 reads TGCGCCAGCAGCCAAGAGGCCGGGACAGGATATGGCTACACCTTC.

As concerns this clone: In the same sample, other DNA sequences code for this CDR3. The chain has TRBV7-9 and TRBJ1-6; 7 nucleotides agree with TRBD1. CDR1 is SEHNR and CDR2 is FQNEAQ in the germline V gene (reference sequence). Trimming cost V 1 base and J 7 bases; bases outside gene matches: 4. This CDR3 has 15 residues. CDR3 nucleotide sequence: TGTGCCAGCAGCTTAGGGGACAGTTCCAATTCACCCCTCCACTTT. Amino acid sequence: CASSLGDSSNSPLHF.

The chain recombines TRBV5-5 with TRBJ2-3; D is possibly TRBD2 (5 bases). V shed 2 bases and J shed 0 bases, with 13 bases lying between them. The CDR3 runs to 16 residues. The germline V gene encodes CDR1 SGHKS and CDR2 YYEKEE (reference sequence). CDR3 sequence reads: CASSLGRRASTDTQYF. Here the CDR3 DNA reads TGTGCCAGCAGCTTAGGTCGGCGGGCCAGCACAGATACGCAGTATTTT.

This clone was detected only once. The gene calls are TRBV6-2 or TRBV6-3 and TRBJ1-1; 8 bases are a match to TRBD1. Per the germline V gene, CDR1 is MNHEY and CDR2 is SVGEGT. This CDR3 has 13 residues. The J segment lost 7 bases and the V segment lost 6 bases, leaving 7 bases of the junction unmatched. The CDR3 nucleotides read TGTGCCAGCAGCCCCGGGACAGGTCTTGAAGCTTTCTTT. This gives the protein CASSPGTGLEAFF.

This rearrangement joins TRBV15 to TRBJ2-5, with D perhaps TRBD1 (7 bases). V lost 0 bases and J lost 2, with 13 bases in between. This CDR3 contains 16 residues. The germline CDR1 and CDR2 sequences are LNHNV and YYDKDF (reference sequence). The CDR3 here is CATSRDRGTVQETQYF. CDR3 bases: TGTGCCACCAGCAGAGATCGGGGGACAGTTCAAGAGACCCAGTACTTC.

This clone was observed a handful of times. V usage is TRBV5-1 and J usage is TRBJ2-5; a weak D match, TRBD2 (5 bases). V lost 4 bases to trimming and J lost 4 bases, with 11 bases between them. The germline V gene encodes CDR1 SGHRS and CDR2 YFSETQ. CDR3 size: 13 residues. The chain's CDR3 is CASSIPGSETQYF. The DNA for the CDR3 is TGCGCCAGCAGCATACCGGGATCAGAGACCCAGTACTTC. Full variable domain (missing parts from reference TRBV5-1 and TRBJ2-5): KAGVTQTPRYLIKTRGQQVTLSCSPISGHRSVSWYQQTPGQGLQFLFEYFSETQRNKGNFPGRFSGRQFSNSRSEMNVSTLELGDSALYLCASSIPGSETQYFGPGTRLLVL.

The chain uses TRBV19 and TRBJ1-4; no definite D call. The CDR3 has 13 residues. Trimming removed 7 bases from V and 11 bases from J, with 17 bases in between. Looked up from germline, CDR1 is LNHDA and CDR2 is SQIVND (reference sequence). The CDR3 DNA reads as TGTGCCAGTAACGAGGCTGAGCCGGGTAAACTGTTTTTT. It specifies CASNEAEPGKLFF.

The chain has TRBV19 and TRBJ2-2, with D possibly TRBD1 on 6 matching bases. Trimming took off 9 bases at V and 0 bases at J, with 14 bases between the two ends. Germline loops: CDR1 LNHDA, CDR2 SQIVND (reference sequence). This CDR3 is 15 amino acids long. Here the CDR3 DNA reads TGTGCCAGCAAGTCCGGGACATCGAACACCGGGGAGCTGTTTTTT. This gives the protein CASKSGTSNTGELFF.